In its sample, the clone carrying this TCR beta chain was seen many times. The entry originates in a study of T cells in Graves' hyperthyroidism and ophthalmopathy. Using RNA transcripts as the source, TCR beta CDR3 regions were amplified. Carried out on the TCR CDR3, a first-round RT-PCR used the HTBI primer set. TCRdb analysed the multiplex PCR reads with MiXCR anew, one entry per CDR3 protein. The table shows about 400,000 distinct CDR3 sequences, with 15% to 19% occurring only once. V was shortened by 6 bases and J by 1 base, with 12 bases between the two germline ends. The germline V gene has CDR1 SNHLY and CDR2 FYNNEI. The CDR3 is made up of 14 amino acids.

V and J are TRBV2 and TRBJ1-2; D perhaps matches TRBD1 (6 bases). This receptor was obtained from a young woman with Graves' hyperthyroidism. Sequences were obtained from blood. CDR3 sequence: CASRATGFNYGYTF. DNA for the CDR3: TGTGCCAGCAGGGCGACAGGATTTAACTATGGCTACACCTTC.